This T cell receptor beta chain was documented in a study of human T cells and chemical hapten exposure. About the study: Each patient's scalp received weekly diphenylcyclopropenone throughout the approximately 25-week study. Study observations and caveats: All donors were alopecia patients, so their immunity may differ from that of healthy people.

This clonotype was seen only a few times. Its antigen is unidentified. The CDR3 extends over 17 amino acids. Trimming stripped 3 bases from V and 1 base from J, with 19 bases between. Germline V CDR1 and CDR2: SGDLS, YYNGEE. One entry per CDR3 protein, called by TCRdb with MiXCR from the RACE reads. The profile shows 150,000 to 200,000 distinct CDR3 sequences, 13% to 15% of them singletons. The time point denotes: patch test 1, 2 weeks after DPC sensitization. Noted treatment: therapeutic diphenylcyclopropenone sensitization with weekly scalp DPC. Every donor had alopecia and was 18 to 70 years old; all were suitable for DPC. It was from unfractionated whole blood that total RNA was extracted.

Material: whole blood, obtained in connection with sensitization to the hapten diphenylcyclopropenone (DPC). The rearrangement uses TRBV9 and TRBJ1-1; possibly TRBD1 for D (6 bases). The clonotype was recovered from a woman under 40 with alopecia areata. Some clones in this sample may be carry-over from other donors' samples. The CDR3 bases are TGTGCCAGCAGCGCGACGGGACACCTGTCTACGAACACTGAAGCTTTCTTT. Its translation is CASSATGHLSTNTEAFF. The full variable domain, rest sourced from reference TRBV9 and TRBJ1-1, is DSGVTQTPKHLITATGQRVTLRCSPRSGDLSVYWYQQSLDQGLQFLIQYYNGEERAKGNILERFSAQQFPDLHSELNLSSLELGDSALYFCASSATGHLSTNTEAFFGQGTRLTVV.